This TCR beta chain was recorded in a study of blood T cell repertoires in COVID-19. About the study: From T cells, B-cell-depleted T cells, or PBMCs came the material, which was cDNA or gDNA.

Under the authors' procedure: Quantification of nucleated cells was approximated via reference gene primer amplification. Profiled with immunoSEQ multiplex PCR; TCRdb holds only in-frame clones, not every one. The V and J calls and the clone size are those of that table, but D and trimming were determined from the DNA. The sample contains approximately 260,000 clones, 82% of which appear only once. The CDR3 has 13 residues. Germline V gives CDR1 SQVTM, CDR2 ANQGSEA. V trimming: 4 bases; J trimming: 6 bases; junction bases outside the gene matches: 5. The chain combines TRBV29-1 with TRBJ1-5, with 8 bases fitting TRBD1. The sequenced sample consisted of peripheral blood. The TCR sequence derives from a woman older than 75 with active or convalescent COVID-19. The chain's CDR3 is CSVGQGAGQPQHF. The DNA of the CDR3 is TGCAGCGTTGGGCAGGGGGCGGGTCAGCCCCAGCATTTT.